These 29 T cell receptor beta chains were all obtained from the same sample, sequenced in a study of response to subunit inactivated influenza vaccine. TCRdb ran MiXCR on the RT-PCR reads and lists one entry per CDR3 protein. The sample yields approximately 570,000 distinct CDR3 sequences, less than 8% seen once. The source material was PBMCs from blood, sampled less than 30 months after vaccination. These receptor sequences come from a man in his fifties or sixties who received an inactivated influenza vaccine.

This clonotype was recorded a few times. The V and J genes are TRBV12-3 or TRBV12-4 and TRBJ2-5; possibly TRBD1 or TRBD2 for D (5 bases each). The CDR3 totals 14 residues. V was clipped by 4 bases and J by 9 bases, with 18 bases between them. The CDR3 sequence is CASSSLGTRWAQYF. As DNA, the CDR3 is TGTGCCAGCAGTTCACTAGGGACCCGGTGGGCCCAGTACTTC.

This chain uses TRBV2 with TRBJ2-1; TRBD2 matches at 10 bases. The CDR3 is made up of 16 amino acids. The V gene end was trimmed by 3 bases and the J gene end by 0 bases; junction bases not matched to a gene: 2. From germline, CDR1 is SNHLY and CDR2 FYNNEI. This CDR3 is CASSDSGRGSYNEQFF. DNA for the CDR3: TGTGCCAGCAGTGACAGCGGGAGGGGCTCCTACAATGAGCAGTTCTTC.

This clonotype was observed a handful of times. The chain combines TRBV2 with TRBJ2-4; TRBD2 matches 7 bases. CDR1 SNHLY and CDR2 FYNNEI come from the germline V gene. CDR3 length equals 14 residues. Germline trimming cut 6 bases from V and 4 bases from J; bases unmatched to any gene: 6. The CDR3 loop is CASSPDGGKNIQYF. Written as DNA, the CDR3 is TGTGCCAGCAGCCCTGACGGGGGGAAAAACATTCAGTACTTC.

The table lists this clonotype with a few counts. The J gene is TRBJ2-7, the V gene TRBV7-6; 7 bases are shared with TRBD1. Looked up from germline, CDR1 is SGHVS and CDR2 is FNYEAQ. This CDR3 spans 14 amino acids. The J segment lost 7 bases and the V segment lost 5 bases, leaving 11 bases of the junction unmatched. This CDR3 is CASSPRRQGREQYF. Here the CDR3 DNA reads TGTGCCAGCAGCCCTAGAAGACAGGGAAGAGAGCAGTACTTC.

The table lists this clonotype with a few counts. The rearrangement joins TRBV30 to TRBJ1-1, with D possibly TRBD1 on 5 matching bases. This CDR3 has 15 amino acids. V was trimmed by 2 bases and J by 5 bases, leaving 18 bases between them. CDR1 GTSNPN and CDR2 SVGIG come from the germline V gene (reference sequence). The CDR3 region is CAWSTYRSAGTEAFF. CDR3 DNA: TGTGCCTGGAGTACCTACAGGTCGGCGGGGACTGAAGCTTTCTTT.

This clonotype was counted many times. This chain links TRBV6-1 with TRBJ1-1; no clear D gene. The CDR3 sequence is 13 residues long. Germline CDR1 MNHNS, CDR2 SASEGT. The V gene lost 1 base and the J gene lost 10 bases, with 13 bases spanning the gap. CDR3 sequence: CASSEGGGYGAFF. The CDR3 DNA follows: TGTGCCAGCAGTGAAGGGGGAGGGTACGGAGCTTTCTTT.

In its sample, this clonotype was seen a few times. The chain is built from TRBV5-5 and TRBJ1-2; possible D gene TRBD1, 6 bases. The CDR3 length is 13 residues. V lost 2 bases, J lost 8 bases, and 13 bases lay in between. CDR1 is SGHKS and CDR2 is YYEKEE in the germline V gene (reference sequence). Written as DNA, the CDR3 is TGTGCCAGCAGCTTCCAGGGGTTGGGAGGCTACACCTTC. Translation gives CASSFQGLGGYTF.

The rearrangement uses TRBV20-1 and TRBJ2-7; 8 positions match TRBD1. There are 15 residues in the CDR3. From germline, CDR1 is DFQATT and CDR2 SNEGSKA (reference sequence). After removal of 0 bases from V and 4 bases from J, the junction contained 8 bases not matched to a gene. CDR3 in amino acids: CSARDHGRGLYEQYF. CDR3 nucleotides: TGCAGTGCTAGAGATCATGGCAGGGGGCTGTACGAGCAGTACTTC.

This clonotype was detected only a few times. V is TRBV3-1 and J is TRBJ1-4, with D perhaps TRBD1 (6 bases). Germline assignment: CDR1 LGHDT and CDR2 YNNKEL (reference sequence). Trimming pared 1 base from V and 1 base from J, leaving 13 bases between. CDR3 length equals 17 residues. The CDR3 spells CASSQVRTALTNEKLFF. The CDR3 bases are TGTGCCAGCAGCCAAGTTCGGACAGCGCTAACTAATGAAAAACTGTTTTTT.

This clonotype came up a few times. The CDR3 bases are TGTGCCAGCAGTTTCTTTAGGGACCTAGGTCTCGATGAGCAGTTCTTC. Amino acid sequence: CASSFFRDLGLDEQFF. The chain links TRBV12-3 or TRBV12-4 to TRBJ2-1; D is possibly TRBD1 or TRBD2 (5 bases each). Trimming left V 3 bases short and J 8 bases short, with 20 bases between. This CDR3 comprises 16 residues.

V is TRBV6-1 and J is TRBJ2-3; a weak D match, TRBD2 (6 bases). Germline-derived CDR1 and CDR2 are MNHNS and SASEGT. The V end lost 1 base, the J end lost 0 bases, and 14 bases lay between the germline ends. The CDR3 length is 17 residues. The CDR3 DNA is TGTGCCAGCAGTGAAGAGTGGGGGGACTCTAGCACAGATACGCAGTATTTT. Translation gives CASSEEWGDSSTDTQYF.

This clonotype was found a few times. This sequence joins TRBV20-1 and TRBJ2-1, with TRBD2 identical over 7 bases. The CDR3 is 17 residues long. Germline V gene sequence: CDR1 DFQATT, CDR2 SNEGSKA (reference sequence). The trim removed 1 base at V and 0 bases at J, leaving 9 bases unmatched. CDR3 sequence: CSARGPSGRSSYNEQFF. In DNA, the CDR3 is TGCAGTGCTAGAGGCCCTAGCGGAAGAAGCTCCTACAATGAGCAGTTCTTC.

This clonotype was observed a few times. This sequence joins TRBV7-3 and TRBJ2-2, with D perhaps TRBD2 (5 bases). Germline loops: CDR1 SGHTA, CDR2 FQGTGA. This CDR3 contains 15 residues. V was pared by 0 bases and J by 7 bases, with 12 bases between. Here the CDR3 reads CASSLTPGLGGELFF. As DNA, the CDR3 is TGTGCCAGCAGCTTAACCCCCGGACTGGGCGGGGAGCTGTTTTTT.

V usage is TRBV28 and J usage is TRBJ2-2; 9 bases match TRBD2. The V gene end was trimmed by 4 bases and the J gene end by 4 bases; junction bases not matched to a gene: 4. The CDR3 covers 15 residues. CDR1 and CDR2 (germline): MDHEN, SYDVKM. As DNA, the CDR3 is TGTGCCAGCAGTTACATGACTAGCGGCACCGGGGAGCTGTTTTTT. It specifies CASSYMTSGTGELFF.

This clonotype was seen at least ten times. The V gene is TRBV7-2, the J gene TRBJ1-6, with a weak D call TRBD1 (5 bases). The V end lost 1 base, the J end lost 6 bases, and 10 bases lay between the germline ends. Germline lookup yields CDR1 SGHTA and CDR2 FQGNSA. This CDR3 has 15 amino acids. The CDR3 sequence: CASSLGSRANSPLHF. The CDR3 DNA follows: TGTGCCAGCAGCTTAGGGTCCAGGGCTAATTCACCCCTCCACTTT.

This clonotype was detected ten times or more. The rearrangement joins TRBV27 to TRBJ1-5; D is perhaps TRBD1 (5 bases). Germline values: CDR1 MNHEY, CDR2 SMNVEV (reference sequence). The V gene lost 2 bases and the J gene lost 2 bases, with 10 bases spanning the gap. The CDR3 runs to 15 residues. Written as DNA, the CDR3 is TGTGCCAGCAGTTTACAGGGAGGCGGCAATCAGCCCCAGCATTTT. Protein sequence: CASSLQGGGNQPQHF.

In this sample, this clonotype turned up many times. The chain employs TRBV6-5 and TRBJ1-2; D uncertain. Trimming took 2 bases from V and 1 from J, leaving 11 bases between them. CDR1 is MNHEY, CDR2 SVGAGI, per germline. This CDR3 has 15 amino acids. CDR3 in amino acids: CASSYGTVSNYGYTF. In nucleotides, the CDR3 is TGTGCCAGCAGTTACGGCACAGTCAGTAACTATGGCTACACCTTC.

This clonotype has just a few counts. The chain links TRBV9 to TRBJ2-5, with 7 nucleotides matching TRBD2. Germline-derived CDR1 and CDR2 are SGDLS and YYNGEE. V dropped 0 bases and J dropped 3; count of bases not matched to a gene: 2. The CDR3 is made up of 14 amino acids. The CDR3 sequence: CASSVGGLEETQYF. The CDR3 nucleotides are TGTGCCAGCAGCGTAGGAGGACTAGAAGAGACCCAGTACTTC.

The V and J genes are TRBV27 and TRBJ2-3; TRBD2 matches 15 bases. CDR3 length: 15 residues. The V segment lost 7 bases and the J segment 7 bases; nucleotides outside the gene matches: 6. CDR1 and CDR2 from the germline V gene are MNHEY and SMNVEV (reference sequence). The CDR3 region has the DNA TGTGCCAGCACCCTGGGACTAGCGGGAGGTTATACGCAGTATTTT. Its translation is CASTLGLAGGYTQYF.

Concerning this clonotype itself: Its ends do not fully match the called genes, so a read error is possible. CDR3 sequence: CASSKTSGGTNAGELFF. The CDR3, as DNA: TGTGCCAGCAGTAAGACTAGCGGGGGGACGAACGCCGGGGAGCTGTTTTTT. The chain is built from TRBV2 and TRBJ2-2; 13 positions match TRBD2. This CDR3 has 17 residues. Looked up from germline, CDR1 is SNHLY and CDR2 is FYNNEI. Together with reference TRBV2 and TRBJ2-2, the CDR3 gives the full variable domain: EPEVTQTPSHQVTQMGQEVILRCVPISNHLYFYWYRQILGQKVEFLVSFYNNEISEKSEIFDDQFSVERPDGSNFTLKIRSTKLEDSAMYFCASSKTSGGTNAGELFFGEGSRLTVL.

This clonotype was seen a few times. This chain connects TRBV6-2 or TRBV6-3 to TRBJ2-2, with D maybe TRBD1 (6 bases). This CDR3 spans 15 amino acids. Germline-derived CDR1 and CDR2 are MNHEY and SVGEGT. The V gene lost 7 bases and the J gene lost 1 base, with 13 bases spanning the gap. The CDR3 region is CASTGGQRNTGELFF. CDR3 nucleotide sequence: TGTGCCAGCACCGGCGGACAGAGGAACACCGGGGAGCTGTTTTTT.

This chain connects TRBV5-1 to TRBJ2-1; D gene uncertain. Trimming took off 1 base at V and 0 bases at J, with 14 bases between the two ends. In germline, CDR1 is SGHRS, CDR2 YFSETQ. The CDR3 spans 17 residues. In nucleotides, the CDR3 is TGCGCCAGCAGCTTGCGGTCCAGGTCCAGCTCCTACAATGAGCAGTTCTTC. Residues: CASSLRSRSSSYNEQFF.

The rearrangement uses TRBV10-3 and TRBJ1-4; no clear D gene. CDR3 length: 13 residues. The germline gives CDR1 ENHRY, CDR2 SYGVKD. The V end lost 2 bases, the J end lost 8 bases, and 9 bases lay between the germline ends. CDR3 sequence: CAISEGGGEKLFF. CDR3 in DNA: TGTGCCATCAGTGAGGGAGGCGGAGAAAAACTGTTTTTT.

For this clonotype: A clone one base away is much larger, so this may be a read error. V and J are TRBV3-1 and TRBJ2-1; D might be TRBD1 (5 bases). Germline V gives CDR1 LGHDT, CDR2 YNNKEL (reference sequence). V dropped 3 bases and J dropped 6 bases, with 18 bases sitting between them. The CDR3 totals 16 residues. CDR3: CASSHVMRKGLNEQFF. The CDR3 DNA reads TGTGCCAGCAGCCACGTAATGAGGAAGGGGCTCAATGAGCAGTTCTTC.

This chain uses TRBV20-1 with TRBJ2-7, with 12 bases identical to TRBD1. There are 13 residues in the CDR3. The germline CDR1 and CDR2 sequences are DFQATT and SNEGSKA (reference sequence). Trimming cost V 8 bases and J 5 bases; bases outside gene matches: 7. CDR3 DNA sequence: TGCAGTAAAGCCGGGACAGGGGGCCACGAGCAGTACTTC. This translates into CSKAGTGGHEQYF.

At least ten counts were recorded for this clonotype. The CDR3 loop is CASSETTRLGTEAFF. The CDR3 DNA reads TGTGCCAGCAGTGAAACTACCAGGTTGGGCACTGAAGCTTTCTTT. The V call is TRBV25-1, the J call TRBJ1-1; no clear D gene. This CDR3 has 15 amino acids. Germline V gene data show CDR1 as MGHDK and CDR2 as SYGVNS. Trimming pared 2 bases from V and 4 bases from J, leaving 14 bases between.

This clonotype was counted only a few times. The rearrangement uses TRBV12-3 or TRBV12-4 and TRBJ2-7; D unclear. The V end was cut by 2 bases, the J end by 3 bases, with 11 bases between. The CDR3 spans 14 residues. The CDR3 nucleotides are TGTGCCAGCAGTTTATGGGTAGGACGCTACGAGCAGTACTTC. It specifies CASSLWVGRYEQYF.

Many counts were recorded for this clonotype. The chain employs TRBV5-5 and TRBJ2-1; D unresolved. Germline V gives CDR1 SGHKS, CDR2 YYEKEE (reference sequence). Deletions cut 1 base from V and 0 bases from J, with 8 bases between. There are 15 residues in the CDR3. The CDR3 loop reads CASSLWDSSYNEQFF. The CDR3 bases are TGTGCCAGCAGCTTGTGGGATAGCTCCTACAATGAGCAGTTCTTC. Variable domain in full (rest from reference TRBV5-5 and TRBJ2-1): DAGVTQSPTHLIKTRGQQVTLRCSPISGHKSVSWYQQVLGQGPQFIFQYYEKEERGRGNFPDRFSARQFPNYSSELNVNALLLGDSALYLCASSLWDSSYNEQFFGPGTRLTVL.

This clonotype was detected a few times. CDR3 nucleotides: TGTGCCAGCAGCTATCCAGGTCTTGCCGGGGAGCTGTTTTTT. Its translation is CASSYPGLAGELFF. The chain uses TRBV7-9 and TRBJ2-2; D remains ambiguous. From germline, CDR1 is SEHNR and CDR2 FQNEAQ (reference sequence). Trimming shortened V by 4 bases and J by 6 bases, and 12 bases separated the two germline ends. There are 14 residues in the CDR3.